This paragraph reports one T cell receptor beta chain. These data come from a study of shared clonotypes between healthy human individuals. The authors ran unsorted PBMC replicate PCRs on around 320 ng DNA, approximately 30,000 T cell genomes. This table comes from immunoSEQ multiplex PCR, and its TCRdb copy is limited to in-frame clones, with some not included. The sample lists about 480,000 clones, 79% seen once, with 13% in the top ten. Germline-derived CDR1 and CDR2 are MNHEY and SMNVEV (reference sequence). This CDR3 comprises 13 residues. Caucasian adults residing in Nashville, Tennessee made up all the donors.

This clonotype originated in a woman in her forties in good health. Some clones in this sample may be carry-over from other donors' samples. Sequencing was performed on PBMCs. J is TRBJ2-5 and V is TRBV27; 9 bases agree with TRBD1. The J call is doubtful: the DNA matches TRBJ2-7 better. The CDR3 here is CASSLGTGYEQYF. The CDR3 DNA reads TGTGCCAGCAGTTTAGGGACAGGGTACGAGCAGTACTTC.